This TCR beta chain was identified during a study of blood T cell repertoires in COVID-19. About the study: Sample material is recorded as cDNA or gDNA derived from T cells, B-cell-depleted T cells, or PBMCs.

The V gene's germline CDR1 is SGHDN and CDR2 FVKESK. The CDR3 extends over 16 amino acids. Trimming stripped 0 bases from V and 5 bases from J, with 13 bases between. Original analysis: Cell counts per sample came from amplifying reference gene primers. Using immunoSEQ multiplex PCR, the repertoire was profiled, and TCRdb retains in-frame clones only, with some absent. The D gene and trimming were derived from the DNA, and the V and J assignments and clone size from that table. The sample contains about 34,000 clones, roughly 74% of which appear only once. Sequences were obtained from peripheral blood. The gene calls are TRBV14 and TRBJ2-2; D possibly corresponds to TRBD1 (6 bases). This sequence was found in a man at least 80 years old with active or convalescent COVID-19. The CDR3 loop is CASSQDLQGWTGELFF. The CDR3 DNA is TGTGCCAGCAGCCAAGACTTACAGGGTTGGACCGGGGAGCTGTTTTTT.